The T cell receptor (beta chain) described here comes from a study of T cell responses to AZD1222 COVID-19 vaccine. Profiling relied on immunoSEQ multiplex PCR, and the TCRdb table lists in-frame clones only, not all of them. Of 85,000 to 110,000 clones in the sample, 90% to 95% were seen once. V lost 3 bases to trimming and J lost 5 bases, with 16 bases between them. CDR3 length: 14 residues. Germline V gene sequence: CDR1 GTSNPN, CDR2 SVGIG (reference sequence). This TCR came from an adult in good health. Material: peripheral blood, obtained on day 0 of AZD1222 vaccination. V is TRBV30 and J is TRBJ2-5, with D perhaps TRBD2 (6 bases). This CDR3 reads CAWRQVAGRETQYF. CDR3 bases: TGTGCCTGGAGACAGGTGGCGGGGAGGGAGACCCAGTACTTC. The entire variable domain, with the rest obtained from reference TRBV30 and TRBJ2-5, is as follows: SQTIHQWPATLVQPVGSPLSLECTVEGTSNPNLYWYRQAAGRGLQLLFYSVGIGQISSEVPQNLSASRPQDRQFILSSKKLLLSDSGFYLCAWRQVAGRETQYFGPGTRLLVL.